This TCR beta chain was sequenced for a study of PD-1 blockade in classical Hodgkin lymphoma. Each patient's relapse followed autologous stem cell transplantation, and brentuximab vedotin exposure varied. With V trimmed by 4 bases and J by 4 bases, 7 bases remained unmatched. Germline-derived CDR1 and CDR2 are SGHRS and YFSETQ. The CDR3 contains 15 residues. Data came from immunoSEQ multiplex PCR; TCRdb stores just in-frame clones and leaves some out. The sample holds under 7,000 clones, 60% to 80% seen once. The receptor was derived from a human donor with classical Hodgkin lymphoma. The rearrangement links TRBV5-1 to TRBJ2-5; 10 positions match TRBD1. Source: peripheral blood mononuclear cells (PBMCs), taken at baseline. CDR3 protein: CASSPGQGSRETQYF. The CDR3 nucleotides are TGCGCCAGCAGCCCGGGACAGGGGTCCCGAGAGACCCAGTACTTC.